Listed below are T cell receptor beta chains from one sample, sequenced in a study of blood T cell repertoires in COVID-19. Profiling relied on immunoSEQ multiplex PCR, and the TCRdb table lists in-frame clones only, not all of them. The sample includes 150,000 to 200,000 clones, 87% seen only once; the top ten take around 3.9%. Specimen: peripheral blood. The receptors stem from a woman between 55 and 75 years old who had recovered from COVID-19. CDR3s include the opening cysteine and the closing phenylalanine or tryptophan. Fields, in order: D gene, V gene, CDR3 length, J gene, clone size, CDR3 protein, CDR3 DNA. A D gene is named only where the DNA matches it firmly. A row's size may be missing; if present it is once, few, many or a size class.

.	TRBV6-6	13	TRBJ1-2	.	CASIDGSGYGYTF	TGTGCCAGCATTGACGGGTCGGGCTATGGCTACACCTTC
.	TRBV5-4	14	TRBJ2-2	.	CASSYPSESGELFF	TGTGCCAGCAGCTACCCAAGCGAGTCCGGGGAGCTGTTTTTT
.	TRBV5-8	13	TRBJ2-5	.	CASRYGLSETQYF	TGTGCCAGCAGATATGGCCTCTCTGAGACCCAGTACTTC
TRBD1	TRBV5-1	14	TRBJ2-5	.	CASSRGTGEETQYF	TGCGCCAGCAGCCGAGGGACAGGAGAAGAGACCCAGTACTTC
.	TRBV4-2	13	TRBJ1-5	.	CASSQDSGQPQHF	TGTGCCAGCAGCCAAGATTCGGGTCAGCCCCAGCATTTT
TRBD1	TRBV18	17	TRBJ1-5	.	CASSPATGGAVDQPQHF	TGTGCCAGCTCACCCGCTACAGGGGGCGCGGTCGATCAGCCCCAGCATTTT
.	TRBV10-3	14	TRBJ1-1	.	CAISGSRDSAEAFF	TGTGCCATCAGTGGGAGTCGAGACAGCGCTGAAGCTTTCTTT
.	TRBV30	17	TRBJ1-1	.	CAWSVPGRRHLNTEAFF	TGTGCCTGGAGTGTACCTGGTCGGAGGCATTTGAACACTGAAGCTTTCTTT
TRBD1	TRBV13	14	TRBJ2-1	.	CASSWDRDYNEQFF	TGTGCCAGCAGCTGGGACAGGGACTACAATGAGCAGTTCTTC
TRBD2	TRBV11-2	14	TRBJ2-5	once	CASSFAGTKETQYF	TGTGCCAGCAGCTTCGCCGGGACTAAGGAGACCCAGTACTTC
TRBD1	TRBV11-2	15	TRBJ2-5	.	CASSPRTGSQETQYF	TGTGCCAGCAGCCCCCGGACAGGGAGCCAAGAGACCCAGTACTTC
.	TRBV6-5	16	TRBJ1-2	once	CASSYRVGARGYGYTF	TGTGCCAGCAGTTACAGGGTGGGGGCCAGGGGCTATGGCTACACCTTC
.	TRBV24-1	16	TRBJ2-2	.	CATSAINTRGTGELFF	TGTGCCACCAGTGCAATAAATACCAGGGGTACCGGGGAGCTGTTTTTT
TRBD1	TRBV10-3	13	TRBJ1-2	.	CAISDDRGGGYTF	TGTGCCATCAGTGACGACAGGGGGGGTGGCTACACCTTC
.	TRBV29-1	13	TRBJ1-1	once	CSVDDSLNTEAFF	TGCAGCGTCGACGACAGCCTGAACACTGAAGCTTTCTTT
.	TRBV3-1/TRBV3-2	14	TRBJ1-5	few	CASSQGARNQPQHF	TGTGCCAGCAGCCAGGGGGCGCGGAATCAGCCCCAGCATTTT
TRBD2	TRBV5-4	17	TRBJ2-2	.	CASSLVRTSGYGGELFF	TGTGCCAGCAGCTTGGTACGGACTAGCGGTTATGGCGGGGAGCTGTTTTTT
TRBD1	TRBV24-1	14	TRBJ2-5	once	CATRDTGGGETQYF	TGTGCCACCAGAGACACAGGGGGTGGGGAGACCCAGTACTTC
.	TRBV10-3	17	TRBJ1-3	few	CAISDISTSRSGNTIYF	TGTGCCATCAGTGATATCTCTACCTCGCGCTCTGGAAACACCATATATTTT
.	TRBV28	12	TRBJ2-7	.	CASINRAYEQYF	TGTGCCAGTATAAACAGGGCCTACGAGCAGTACTTC
TRBD1	TRBV5-4	13	TRBJ1-2	.	CASTEGAGYGYTF	TGTGCCAGCACTGAGGGGGCGGGGTACGGCTACACCTTC
TRBD1	TRBV30	13	TRBJ1-2	.	CAWSTGGGYGYTF	TGTGCCTGGAGCACAGGGGGCGGCTATGGCTACACCTTC
TRBD1	TRBV27	14	TRBJ1-5	.	CASSRTGSMQPQHF	TGTGCCAGCAGTCGGACAGGGAGTATGCAGCCCCAGCATTTT
.	TRBV5-1	14	TRBJ2-7	.	CASSLGGLGNEQYF	TGCGCCAGCAGCTTGGGCGGGCTGGGGAACGAGCAGTACTTC
TRBD1	TRBV28	15	TRBJ1-2	once	CASKGKDREMNGYTF	TGTGCCAGCAAAGGCAAGGACAGGGAGATGAATGGCTACACCTTC
TRBD1	TRBV6-5	14	TRBJ2-1	.	CASSSTGFRNEQFF	TGTGCCAGCAGTTCGACAGGGTTTCGCAATGAGCAGTTCTTC
.	TRBV7-9	15	TRBJ2-3	.	CASSSRDWSTDTQYF	TGTGCCAGCAGCTCCCGGGATTGGAGCACAGATACGCAGTATTTT
TRBD2	TRBV10-3	15	TRBJ2-3	.	CAISALGGAGDTQYF	TGTGCCATCAGTGCCCTCGGGGGGGCCGGGGATACGCAGTATTTT
.	TRBV11-2	13	TRBJ2-7	.	CASSSPRGYEQYF	TGTGCCAGCAGCTCACCCCGGGGCTACGAGCAGTACTTC
.	TRBV11-2	15	TRBJ1-4	.	CASSLRGTLYEKLFF	TGTGCCAGCAGCTTGCGCGGGACCCTCTATGAAAAACTGTTTTTT
TRBD2	TRBV29-1	13	TRBJ2-1	once	CSVGGGAYNEQFF	TGCAGCGTCGGGGGGGGCGCCTACAATGAGCAGTTCTTC
.	TRBV19	17	TRBJ1-5	.	CASSPTGNGVGNQPQHF	TGTGCCAGTAGTCCTACAGGGAACGGGGTGGGCAATCAGCCCCAGCATTTT
.	TRBV9	13	TRBJ2-3	.	CASSGASTDTQYF	TGTGCCAGCAGCGGGGCTAGCACAGATACGCAGTATTTT
.	TRBV7-9	15	TRBJ1-6	.	CASSFNVRGNSPLHF	TGTGCCAGCAGCTTCAATGTTAGGGGCAATTCACCCCTCCACTTT
.	TRBV5-1	15	TRBJ1-1	.	CASSLGAGLNTEAFF	TGCGCCAGCAGCCTTGGTGCAGGTTTGAACACTGAAGCTTTCTTT
TRBD2	TRBV11-2	12	TRBJ2-1	.	CASSPGGGTILF	TGTGCCAGCAGCCCCGGGGGGGGGACAATTCTCTTC
.	TRBV28	13	TRBJ1-1	.	CASSLRGYTEAFF	TGTGCCAGCAGTTTAAGAGGGTACACTGAAGCTTTCTTT
.	TRBV5-4	17	TRBJ1-2	.	CASSLENGRGDGYGYTF	TGTGCCAGCAGCTTGGAGAATGGCAGGGGAGATGGATATGGCTACACCTTC
TRBD2	TRBV20-1	16	TRBJ2-5	.	CSASPPAGLAQETQYF	TGCAGTGCTAGTCCCCCTGCGGGACTAGCACAAGAGACCCAGTACTTC
TRBD2	TRBV5-4	15	TRBJ2-1	.	CASSLPGGAENEQFF	TGTGCCAGCAGCCTTCCCGGGGGGGCTGAGAATGAGCAGTTCTTC
TRBD1	TRBV27	17	TRBJ1-4	.	CASSLSPRTGVIEKLFF	TGTGCCAGCAGTTTATCCCCCCGGACAGGGGTCATAGAAAAACTGTTTTTT
.	TRBV27	14	TRBJ1-6	.	CASSPGSPPPALHF	TGTGCCAGCTCCCCCGGGTCCCCCCCACCGGCCCTCCACTTT
.	TRBV11-2	17	TRBJ1-4	once	CASSSHSPPAANEKLFF	TGTGCCAGCAGCTCCCACTCCCCGCCCGCGGCTAATGAAAAACTGTTTTTT
.	TRBV11-3	13	TRBJ2-5	.	CASKGRDQETQYF	TGTGCCAGCAAGGGCAGGGACCAAGAGACCCAGTACTTC
.	TRBV4-3	17	TRBJ1-2	.	CASSQETPVALGYGYTF	TGCGCCAGCAGCCAAGAGACGCCTGTAGCTCTAGGCTATGGCTACACCTTC
TRBD1	TRBV5-1	16	TRBJ2-1	once	CASSSTGGTTYNEQFF	TGCGCCAGCAGCTCAACAGGGGGCACTACCTACAATGAGCAGTTCTTC
.	TRBV7-9	14	TRBJ1-2	.	CASSLDQGTYGYTF	TGTGCCAGCAGCTTAGATCAGGGCACCTATGGCTACACCTTC
TRBD2	TRBV5-4	15	TRBJ2-3	few	CASSPSGGRWDTQYF	TGTGCCAGCAGCCCTAGCGGGGGGCGGTGGGATACGCAGTATTTT
TRBD1	TRBV10-1	14	TRBJ2-3	few	CASSPGTATDTQYF	TGCGCCAGCAGCCCCGGGACAGCTACAGATACGCAGTATTTT
.	TRBV12-3/TRBV12-4	13	TRBJ1-1	.	CASSFPRNTEAFF	TGTGCCAGCAGTTTTCCGAGGAACACTGAAGCTTTCTTT
.	TRBV27	14	TRBJ2-7	.	CASSPRDNSYEQYF	TGTGCCAGCAGCCCCCGGGACAACTCCTACGAGCAGTACTTC
.	TRBV28	10	TRBJ1-2	.	CASSSDGYTF	TGTGCCAGCAGCTCCGATGGCTACACCTTC
.	TRBV2	15	TRBJ1-5	.	CASSGMEVGNQPQHF	TGTGCCAGCAGTGGTATGGAGGTTGGCAATCAGCCCCAGCATTTT
.	TRBV2	15	TRBJ2-7	.	CASSEVSAISYEQYF	TGTGCCAGCAGTGAAGTCTCAGCGATCTCCTACGAGCAGTACTTC
.	TRBV5-6	12	TRBJ2-2	once	CASSLQTGELFF	TGTGCCAGCAGCTTGCAGACCGGGGAGCTGTTTTTT